The rows below give T cell receptor beta chains drawn from one sample of a study of cytomegalovirus exposure and HLA in healthy donors. Produced via immunoSEQ multiplex PCR; TCRdb's table is partial and in-frame only. The data show hundreds of thousands of clones, with 60% to 80% seen just once and less than 2% held by the top ten. The sample taken for sequencing was PBMCs. The receptors were sampled from a woman in her 30s in good health and CMV-seronegative. The CDR3 runs from the conserved cysteine through the conserved F or W. The order of the fields is J gene, V gene, CDR3 length, D gene, clone size, CDR3 protein, CDR3 DNA. A D gene is named only where the DNA matches it firmly. Clone sizes are given selectively: once, few, many, or a class where the clone is expanded.

J gene: TRBJ2-7
V gene: TRBV7-3
CDR3 length: 15
D gene: TRBD2
clone size: NA
CDR3 protein: CASSVSGGSSYEQYF
CDR3 DNA: TGTGCCAGCAGCGTTAGCGGGGGGTCTTCCTACGAGCAGTACTTC

J gene: TRBJ1-1
V gene: TRBV21-1
CDR3 length: 15
D gene: NA
clone size: NA
CDR3 protein: CASSSTPLMNTEAFF
CDR3 DNA: TGTGCCAGCAGCTCCACACCCCTCATGAACACTGAAGCTTTCTTT

J gene: TRBJ2-7
V gene: TRBV14
CDR3 length: 15
D gene: NA
clone size: NA
CDR3 protein: CASSQMPGNLYEQYF
CDR3 DNA: TGTGCCAGCAGCCAGATGCCAGGGAATCTTTACGAGCAGTACTTC

J gene: TRBJ1-1
V gene: TRBV6-1
CDR3 length: 13
D gene: NA
clone size: once
CDR3 protein: CASSEGRVTEAFF
CDR3 DNA: TGTGCCAGCAGTGAGGGCAGGGTGACTGAAGCTTTCTTT

J gene: TRBJ1-1
V gene: TRBV10-1
CDR3 length: 14
D gene: NA
clone size: NA
CDR3 protein: CASSPGRGGTEAFF
CDR3 DNA: TGCGCCAGCAGTCCGGGACGGGGGGGAACTGAAGCTTTCTTT

J gene: TRBJ1-2
V gene: TRBV10-3
CDR3 length: 16
D gene: TRBD1
clone size: NA
CDR3 protein: CAISGQGESSNYGYTF
CDR3 DNA: TGTGCCATCTCCGGACAGGGGGAAAGCTCTAACTATGGCTACACCTTC

J gene: TRBJ2-7
V gene: TRBV7-9
CDR3 length: 16
D gene: NA
clone size: few
CDR3 protein: CASSPRDRGYLYEQYF
CDR3 DNA: TGTGCCAGCAGCCCGCGGGACCGGGGGTATCTCTACGAGCAGTACTTC

J gene: TRBJ1-2
V gene: TRBV6-1
CDR3 length: 14
D gene: TRBD1
clone size: NA
CDR3 protein: CASSGDRGGSGYTF
CDR3 DNA: TGTGCCAGCAGTGGTGACAGGGGAGGATCTGGCTACACCTTC

J gene: TRBJ1-2
V gene: TRBV30
CDR3 length: 13
D gene: NA
clone size: NA
CDR3 protein: CAWTLGPGDGYTF
CDR3 DNA: TGTGCCTGGACGCTCGGGCCGGGGGATGGCTACACCTTC

J gene: TRBJ2-1
V gene: TRBV7-9
CDR3 length: 13
D gene: TRBD2
clone size: NA
CDR3 protein: CASSLLAGFEQFF
CDR3 DNA: TGTGCCAGCAGCTTGCTAGCGGGGTTTGAGCAGTTCTTC

J gene: TRBJ2-5
V gene: TRBV11-2
CDR3 length: 15
D gene: TRBD2
clone size: NA
CDR3 protein: CASSLDYGGQETQYF
CDR3 DNA: TGTGCCAGCAGCTTAGACTACGGGGGGCAAGAGACCCAGTACTTC

J gene: TRBJ2-7
V gene: TRBV30
CDR3 length: 15
D gene: NA
clone size: NA
CDR3 protein: CAWNIGGFGPYEQYF
CDR3 DNA: TGTGCCTGGAACATAGGGGGATTCGGGCCCTACGAGCAGTACTTC

J gene: TRBJ1-5
V gene: TRBV6-1
CDR3 length: 16
D gene: NA
clone size: NA
CDR3 protein: CASSEDDRTFNQPQHF
CDR3 DNA: TGTGCCAGCAGTGAAGATGACAGGACCTTCAATCAGCCCCAGCATTTT

J gene: TRBJ2-2
V gene: TRBV19
CDR3 length: 15
D gene: NA
clone size: few
CDR3 protein: CASRVQGRGTGELFF
CDR3 DNA: TGTGCCAGTAGGGTACAGGGTAGAGGGACCGGGGAGCTGTTTTTT

J gene: TRBJ2-7
V gene: TRBV6-6
CDR3 length: 13
D gene: TRBD1
clone size: NA
CDR3 protein: CASSLDRGYEQYF
CDR3 DNA: TGTGCCAGCAGCCTAGACAGGGGTTACGAGCAGTACTTC

J gene: TRBJ2-5
V gene: TRBV2
CDR3 length: 14
D gene: NA
clone size: NA
CDR3 protein: CASSYRTEQETQYF
CDR3 DNA: TGTGCCAGCAGCTACCGGACAGAACAAGAGACCCAGTACTTC

J gene: TRBJ2-3
V gene: TRBV9
CDR3 length: 16
D gene: TRBD1
clone size: few
CDR3 protein: CASSVGRGPSTDTQYF
CDR3 DNA: TGTGCCAGCAGCGTGGGTAGGGGGCCCTCCACAGATACGCAGTATTTT

J gene: TRBJ2-5
V gene: TRBV5-6
CDR3 length: 15
D gene: TRBD2
clone size: NA
CDR3 protein: CASSTPGLATETQYF
CDR3 DNA: TGTGCCAGCAGCACCCCGGGACTAGCTACGGAGACCCAGTACTTC

J gene: TRBJ1-4
V gene: TRBV2
CDR3 length: 15
D gene: NA
clone size: NA
CDR3 protein: CASSVRRPINEKLFF
CDR3 DNA: TGTGCCAGCAGTGTTCGGAGGCCTATTAATGAAAAACTGTTTTTT

J gene: TRBJ1-2
V gene: TRBV6-1
CDR3 length: 13
D gene: TRBD1
clone size: NA
CDR3 protein: CASNRDRTHGYTF
CDR3 DNA: TGTGCCAGCAACCGGGACAGGACCCATGGCTACACCTTC

J gene: TRBJ2-3
V gene: TRBV6-1
CDR3 length: 13
D gene: NA
clone size: NA
CDR3 protein: CASRPRVVDTQYF
CDR3 DNA: TGTGCCAGCAGACCGAGGGTGGTAGATACGCAGTATTTT

J gene: TRBJ1-5
V gene: TRBV21-1
CDR3 length: 16
D gene: NA
clone size: NA
CDR3 protein: CASSKERQTQWQPQHF
CDR3 DNA: TGTGCCAGCAGCAAAGAGCGACAGACTCAATGGCAGCCCCAGCATTTT

J gene: TRBJ2-5
V gene: TRBV5-4
CDR3 length: 14
D gene: NA
clone size: NA
CDR3 protein: CASSLVEGAETQYF
CDR3 DNA: TGTGCCAGCAGCTTGGTGGAGGGGGCAGAGACCCAGTACTTC

J gene: TRBJ2-2
V gene: TRBV7-6
CDR3 length: 13
D gene: TRBD2
clone size: NA
CDR3 protein: CALKRLAPGELFF
CDR3 DNA: TGTGCCCTCAAGAGACTAGCGCCCGGGGAGCTGTTTTTT

J gene: TRBJ2-7
V gene: TRBV6-1
CDR3 length: 14
D gene: TRBD1
clone size: few
CDR3 protein: CASRPRGNTYEQYF
CDR3 DNA: TGTGCCAGCAGACCCAGGGGGAACACCTACGAGCAGTACTTC

J gene: TRBJ2-1
V gene: TRBV5-6
CDR3 length: 15
D gene: TRBD2
clone size: few
CDR3 protein: CASSSGLAGAIEQFF
CDR3 DNA: TGTGCCAGCAGTTCGGGACTAGCGGGAGCTATTGAGCAGTTCTTC

J gene: TRBJ2-1
V gene: TRBV10-3
CDR3 length: 13
D gene: NA
clone size: NA
CDR3 protein: CAIRDTGRNEQFF
CDR3 DNA: TGTGCCATCAGGGATACAGGGCGGAATGAGCAGTTCTTC

J gene: TRBJ1-6
V gene: TRBV5-5
CDR3 length: 15
D gene: TRBD1
clone size: NA
CDR3 protein: CASSRDRALRSPLHF
CDR3 DNA: TGTGCCAGCAGCCGGGACAGGGCCCTAAGGTCACCCCTCCACTTT

J gene: TRBJ2-1
V gene: TRBV4-2
CDR3 length: 16
D gene: TRBD2
clone size: many
CDR3 protein: CASSAGLAGGPREQFF
CDR3 DNA: TGTGCCAGCAGCGCTGGACTAGCGGGAGGTCCACGCGAGCAGTTCTTC

J gene: TRBJ1-1
V gene: TRBV5-6
CDR3 length: 13
D gene: NA
clone size: NA
CDR3 protein: CASSHGWETEAFF
CDR3 DNA: TGTGCCAGCAGCCACGGGTGGGAGACTGAAGCTTTCTTT

J gene: TRBJ2-1
V gene: TRBV5-5
CDR3 length: 18
D gene: TRBD2
clone size: NA
CDR3 protein: CASSFELAGAYLFNEQFF
CDR3 DNA: TGTGCCAGCAGCTTCGAACTAGCGGGGGCCTATCTCTTCAATGAGCAGTTCTTC

J gene: TRBJ2-7
V gene: TRBV2
CDR3 length: 12
D gene: NA
clone size: NA
CDR3 protein: CASLKPRYEQYF
CDR3 DNA: TGTGCCAGCCTAAAACCCCGGTACGAGCAGTACTTC

J gene: TRBJ2-7
V gene: TRBV11-2
CDR3 length: 15
D gene: TRBD1
clone size: NA
CDR3 protein: CASSFGAGGTYEQYF
CDR3 DNA: TGTGCCAGCAGCTTTGGGGCAGGGGGTACCTACGAGCAGTACTTC

J gene: TRBJ1-3
V gene: TRBV9
CDR3 length: 15
D gene: TRBD1
clone size: NA
CDR3 protein: CASTPGGDLGNTIYF
CDR3 DNA: TGTGCCAGCACCCCAGGGGGTGACCTCGGAAACACCATATATTTT

J gene: TRBJ2-5
V gene: TRBV6-5
CDR3 length: 15
D gene: NA
clone size: few
CDR3 protein: CASSSMPGPQETQYF
CDR3 DNA: TGTGCCAGCAGTTCAATGCCAGGGCCTCAAGAGACCCAGTACTTC

J gene: TRBJ1-5
V gene: TRBV7-2
CDR3 length: 15
D gene: NA
clone size: NA
CDR3 protein: CASSLGGFLYQPQHF
CDR3 DNA: TGTGCCAGCAGCCTGGGGGGGTTTCTCTATCAGCCCCAGCATTTT

J gene: TRBJ2-5
V gene: TRBV6-1
CDR3 length: 16
D gene: TRBD2
clone size: NA
CDR3 protein: CASSEGLAGPQETQYF
CDR3 DNA: TGTGCCAGCAGTGAAGGACTAGCGGGGCCCCAAGAGACCCAGTACTTC

J gene: TRBJ2-5
V gene: TRBV30
CDR3 length: 16
D gene: NA
clone size: NA
CDR3 protein: CAWTLADSPEGETQYF
CDR3 DNA: TGTGCCTGGACCTTAGCGGATAGCCCGGAGGGGGAGACCCAGTACTTC

J gene: TRBJ2-7
V gene: TRBV6-5
CDR3 length: 15
D gene: NA
clone size: NA
CDR3 protein: CASTTSGLRVFEQYF
CDR3 DNA: TGTGCCAGCACCACATCGGGACTCCGGGTCTTTGAGCAGTACTTC

J gene: TRBJ2-3
V gene: TRBV19
CDR3 length: 15
D gene: TRBD2
clone size: NA
CDR3 protein: CASSLAGLQRDTQYF
CDR3 DNA: TGTGCCAGTAGTCTAGCGGGACTGCAAAGAGATACGCAGTATTTT

J gene: TRBJ1-1
V gene: TRBV6-6
CDR3 length: 12
D gene: NA
clone size: NA
CDR3 protein: CASSSPGAEAFF
CDR3 DNA: TGTGCCAGCAGTTCCCCCGGGGCTGAAGCTTTCTTT

J gene: TRBJ2-7
V gene: TRBV10-2
CDR3 length: 16
D gene: NA
clone size: NA
CDR3 protein: CASRDPLKRVLNEQYF
CDR3 DNA: TGCGCCAGCAGAGACCCCCTGAAGAGGGTGTTAAACGAGCAGTACTTC

J gene: TRBJ1-5
V gene: TRBV18
CDR3 length: 17
D gene: TRBD1
clone size: NA
CDR3 protein: CASSPEQGQGSNQPQHF
CDR3 DNA: TGTGCCAGCTCACCCGAACAGGGACAGGGTAGCAATCAGCCCCAGCATTTT

J gene: TRBJ1-1
V gene: TRBV6-1
CDR3 length: 13
D gene: NA
clone size: NA
CDR3 protein: CASRKNLLTEAFF
CDR3 DNA: TGTGCCAGCAGAAAGAATTTACTCACTGAAGCTTTCTTT

J gene: TRBJ2-2
V gene: TRBV27
CDR3 length: 14
D gene: TRBD1
clone size: NA
CDR3 protein: CASSPTGLTGELFF
CDR3 DNA: TGTGCCAGCAGCCCGACAGGGCTCACCGGGGAGCTGTTTTTT

J gene: TRBJ1-1
V gene: TRBV19
CDR3 length: 15
D gene: NA
clone size: once
CDR3 protein: CASSILSSENTEAFF
CDR3 DNA: TGTGCCAGTAGTATTCTGTCGTCAGAAAACACTGAAGCTTTCTTT

J gene: TRBJ2-5
V gene: TRBV19
CDR3 length: 15
D gene: NA
clone size: few
CDR3 protein: CASSITTGGSGTQYF
CDR3 DNA: TGTGCCAGTAGTATAACGACAGGCGGGTCAGGGACCCAGTACTTC

J gene: TRBJ1-1
V gene: TRBV27
CDR3 length: 19
D gene: TRBD1
clone size: NA
CDR3 protein: CASTFFPFGQGAGGPEAFF
CDR3 DNA: TGTGCCAGCACTTTCTTTCCGTTCGGACAGGGGGCAGGGGGCCCTGAAGCTTTCTTT